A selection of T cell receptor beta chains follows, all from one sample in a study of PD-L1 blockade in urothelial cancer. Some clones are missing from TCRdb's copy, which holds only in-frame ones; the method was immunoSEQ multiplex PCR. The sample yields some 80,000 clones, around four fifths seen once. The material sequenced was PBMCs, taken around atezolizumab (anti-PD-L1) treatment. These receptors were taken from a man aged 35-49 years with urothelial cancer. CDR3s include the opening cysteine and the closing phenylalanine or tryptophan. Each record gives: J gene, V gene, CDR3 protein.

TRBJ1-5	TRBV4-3	CASSLQAQSNQPQHF
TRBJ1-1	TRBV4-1	CASTGGFDTEAFF
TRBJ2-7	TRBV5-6	CASSLGGASYEQYF
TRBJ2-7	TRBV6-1	CASLHSYEQYF
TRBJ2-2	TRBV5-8	CASSLAARAGTSAGELFF
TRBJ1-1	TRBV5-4	CASSLEDRGSTEAFF
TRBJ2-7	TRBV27	CASSRQVEPYEQYF
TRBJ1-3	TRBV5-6	CASSLAAGNTIYF
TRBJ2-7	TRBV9	CASSVAPSPDIMYF
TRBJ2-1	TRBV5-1	CASSLTSGMNNEQFF
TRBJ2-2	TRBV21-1	CAGGGTSRTENTGELFF
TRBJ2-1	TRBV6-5	CASSSKIAGLNNEQFF
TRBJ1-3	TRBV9	CASSVSGSAGQNTIYF